Listed below are T cell receptor beta chains from one sample, sequenced in a study of blood T cell repertoires in COVID-19. The table came from immunoSEQ multiplex PCR; TCRdb's copy has only in-frame clones and leaves some out. The table includes some 96,000 clones, less than 90% detected once. Material for sequencing was peripheral blood. The receptors were gathered from a human donor in a cohort sampled during active COVID-19. Both conserved end residues are part of each CDR3. The D gene is left open where the match is weak. Some rows mark clone size as missing; the rest say once, few, many or name a class of expanded clone.

abundance | j_gene | v_gene | d_gene | CDR3nt | CDR3aa
. | TRBJ1-3 | TRBV6-6 | . | TGTGCCTCCCGCGACACTGGAAACACCATATATTTT | CASRDTGNTIYF
. | TRBJ2-1 | TRBV7-8 | . | TGTGCCAGCAGCTTTCGCCCGTCGAGGTCGGACAATGAGCAGTTCTTC | CASSFRPSRSDNEQFF
. | TRBJ2-1 | TRBV11-2 | . | TGTGCCAGCAGCTTCCTCCTAGCGAGAGGGACAGACAATGAGCAGTTCTTC | CASSFLLARGTDNEQFF
. | TRBJ2-5 | TRBV11-2 | . | TGTGCCAGCAGCCTCTCGCGGCAAGAGACCCAGTACTTC | CASSLSRQETQYF
. | TRBJ2-1 | TRBV7-3 | TRBD2 | TGTGCCAGCAGCTCTGGACTAGCGGGATTTGATGAGCAGTTCTTC | CASSSGLAGFDEQFF
. | TRBJ1-2 | TRBV2 | TRBD1 | TGTGCCAGCAGTGTCGGACAGGGAGGTAACTATGGCTACACCTTC | CASSVGQGGNYGYTF
. | TRBJ2-7 | TRBV6-5 | TRBD2 | TGTGCCAGCAGTTACACACTAGCGGGGGGCACCTACGAGCAGTACTTC | CASSYTLAGGTYEQYF
. | TRBJ1-5 | TRBV7-9 | . | TGTGCCAGCAGCTTAACTTCGGGAGAGCTTCAGCCCCAGCATTTT | CASSLTSGELQPQHF
. | TRBJ2-1 | TRBV7-8 | TRBD1 | TGTGCCAGCAGCCCGACAGGGGGTCTCTACAATGAGCAGTTCTTC | CASSPTGGLYNEQFF
. | TRBJ2-1 | TRBV5-1 | TRBD2 | TGCGCCAGCAGCTTCGGTCTAGCGGGAGACGGTGAGCAGTTCTTC | CASSFGLAGDGEQFF
. | TRBJ1-5 | TRBV28 | . | TGTGCCAGCAGTCTCGACAGAGAAGATCAGCCCCAGCATTTT | CASSLDREDQPQHF
once | TRBJ2-5 | TRBV5-1 | . | TGCGCCAGCAGCTTGGTGGGCGGGGAGACCCAGTACTTC | CASSLVGGETQYF
. | TRBJ2-1 | TRBV19 | TRBD2 | TGTGCCACCGACCCGACTAGCGGGAGGCGGTACAATGAGCAGTTCTTC | CATDPTSGRRYNEQFF
. | TRBJ2-1 | TRBV19 | TRBD1 | TGTGCCAGTAGTAATAGACAGGGGCGATACAGCGATGAGCAGTTCTTC | CASSNRQGRYSDEQFF
. | TRBJ1-5 | TRBV11-3 | TRBD1 | TGTGCCAGCAGAACAAGGGGGACAGCCCCAAGTGGCAATCAGCCCCAGCATTTT | CASRTRGTAPSGNQPQHF
. | TRBJ1-2 | TRBV27 | . | TGTGCCAGCAGTTTATTCTATGATTCTTCAGGGTATGGCTACACCTTC | CASSLFYDSSGYGYTF
few | TRBJ2-2 | TRBV18 | . | TGTGCCAGCTCACCATACGATCCCGAGTCAGGGTGGACCGGGGAGCTGTTTTTT | CASSPYDPESGWTGELFF
. | TRBJ1-5 | TRBV28 | . | TGTGCCAGCAGTTTCGGGGGGATAGGAAATCAGCCCCAGCATTTT | CASSFGGIGNQPQHF
once | TRBJ1-6 | TRBV21-1 | . | TGTGCCAGCAGCTTAGACGGACTTTGGTCCTATAATTCACCCCTCCACTTT | CASSLDGLWSYNSPLHF
. | TRBJ2-2 | TRBV11-2 | TRBD1 | TGTGCCAGCAGATATACAGGGGACACCGGGGAGCTGTTTTTT | CASRYTGDTGELFF
. | TRBJ2-1 | TRBV7-3 | TRBD2 | TGTGCCAGCAGCTCTCCCCCCGGGACTAGCGGAATTTACAATGAGCAGTTCTTC | CASSSPPGTSGIYNEQFF
. | TRBJ2-7 | TRBV4-3 | . | TGCGCCAGCAGCGTGCAAACTGGGGCATTCGGTTCCTACGAGCAGTACTTC | CASSVQTGAFGSYEQYF
. | TRBJ2-5 | TRBV2 | TRBD2 | TGTGCCAACAAAGCGGGAGGGGAGACCCAGTACTTC | CANKAGGETQYF
. | TRBJ2-3 | TRBV6-4 | . | TGTGCCAGCGCACTGGTCCCTACAGATACGCAGTATTTT | CASALVPTDTQYF
. | TRBJ2-1 | TRBV5-4 | TRBD2 | TGTGCCAGCAAACAAGCGGGGGGAGGGATCTCCTACAATGAGCAGTTCTTC | CASKQAGGGISYNEQFF
. | TRBJ2-3 | TRBV2 | TRBD2 | TGTGCCAGCAGGGCTAGCGGGGGGACAGATACGCAGTATTTT | CASRASGGTDTQYF
. | TRBJ2-3 | TRBV7-9 | . | TGTGCCAGCAGCCCCTTAAACTCGGCAGATACGCAGTATTTT | CASSPLNSADTQYF
few | TRBJ2-1 | TRBV6-5 | TRBD2 | TGTGCCAGCGGTAGCGGGGACCTCTACAATGAGCAGTTCTTC | CASGSGDLYNEQFF
. | TRBJ2-7 | TRBV5-1 | . | TGCGCCAGCAGCTTGGCAGGGGTAGGCGAGCAGTACTTC | CASSLAGVGEQYF
. | TRBJ2-1 | TRBV4-2 | TRBD2 | TGTGCCAGCAGCCAAGAGCTAGCGGGAGTGGGTAATGAGCAGTTCTTC | CASSQELAGVGNEQFF
. | TRBJ2-7 | TRBV10-2 | . | TGCGCCAGCCAGATGAACAGGGTTAATCAGCAGTACTTC | CASQMNRVNQQYF
once | TRBJ1-2 | TRBV18 | TRBD1 | TGTGCCAGCCCACAGGACAGGTTTGGGTATGGCTACACCTTC | CASPQDRFGYGYTF
. | TRBJ2-3 | TRBV19 | . | TGTGCCAGTAGTAGATCCAGGGGCACAGATACGCAGTATTTT | CASSRSRGTDTQYF
. | TRBJ1-1 | TRBV7-8 | . | TGTGCCAGCAGCTTAGTTGCAGGGAACACTGAAGCTTTCTTT | CASSLVAGNTEAFF
once | TRBJ2-1 | TRBV5-1 | . | TGCGCCAGCAGCCCCGACTCTCCGAGCTACAATGAGCAGTTCTTC | CASSPDSPSYNEQFF
. | TRBJ2-7 | TRBV27 | TRBD2 | TGTGCCAGCAGTAAGCTAGCGGGAGGTATCTACGAGCAGTACTTC | CASSKLAGGIYEQYF
once | TRBJ2-5 | TRBV6-5 | . | TGTGCCAGCAGTTTGAGTCCGAGGAGTTACCAAGAGACCCAGTACTTC | CASSLSPRSYQETQYF
. | TRBJ2-6 | TRBV30 | . | TGTGCCTGGACCGTTCGCTCTGGGGCCAACGTCCTGACTTTC | CAWTVRSGANVLTF
. | TRBJ2-5 | TRBV24-1 | TRBD1 | TGTGCCACCAGTGATCCGGCGACAGGGGGCGTTGAGACCCAGTACTTC | CATSDPATGGVETQYF
once | TRBJ2-7 | TRBV14 | TRBD2 | TGTGCCAGCAGCCAAGATCCGCGACTAGCGGGAGGGCCCTACGAGCAGTACTTC | CASSQDPRLAGGPYEQYF
. | TRBJ2-3 | TRBV10-2 | TRBD2 | TGCGCCAGCAGTGACCGCGGGAGGGCGCAGTATTTT | CASSDRGRAQYF